These T cell receptor beta chains were read from a single sample in a study of CD8 T cells in Susac syndrome. TCRdb re-analysed the immunoSEQ multiplex PCR reads in MiXCR, keeping a single row per CDR3 protein. The table records approximately 110,000 distinct CDR3 sequences, more than 90% of them present only once. The sequenced sample consisted of CD4+ T cells from PBMCs. These receptor sequences come from a human donor in good health. The CDR3 runs from the conserved cysteine through the conserved F or W. A D gene is named only where the DNA matches it firmly. Size tells how often a clone was seen (once, few, many) or the class of an expanded clone, and some rows leave it out.

cdr3_length clone_size d_call j_call v_call cdr3_nt cdr3_aa
10 - - TRBJ1-2 TRBV20-1 TGCAGTGCTTACAGTTATGGCTACACCTTC CSAYSYGYTF
14 - - TRBJ2-5 TRBV5-1 TGCGCCAGCAGCTTGATTGGCCGCGGGGAGACCCAGTACTTC CASSLIGRGETQYF
16 - - TRBJ1-5 TRBV6-1 TGTGCCAGCAGAACACATCAGGGGTCCGGGGGGGAGCCCCAGCATTTT CASRTHQGSGGEPQHF
13 once TRBD2 TRBJ2-7 TRBV30 TGTGCCTGTACTAGCGGGGTCCCCTACGAGCAGTACTTC CACTSGVPYEQYF
16 - - TRBJ1-1 TRBV4-3 TGCGCCAGCAGCCAAGATCCGGTCATAGGTGGGACTGAAGCTTTCTTT CASSQDPVIGGTEAFF
14 - - TRBJ1-4 TRBV3-1 TGTGCCAGCAGCCAAGTCAATCAGATGGAAAAACTGTTTTTT CASSQVNQMEKLFF
14 few - TRBJ2-1 TRBV24-1 TGTGCCACCAGTGCCGCGGGACTGCACAATGAGCAGTTCTTC CATSAAGLHNEQFF
13 once - TRBJ2-5 TRBV29-1 TGCAGCGTTGAGCCAGGGGGGGCAAAGACCCAGTACTTC CSVEPGGAKTQYF
16 - - TRBJ2-6 TRBV7-2 TGTGCCAGCAGCTTTAGCGGAAGCGCGGGGGCCAACGTCCTGACTTTC CASSFSGSAGANVLTF
16 - - TRBJ1-2 TRBV21-1 TGCGCCACCTTTGCCACGGGACCGCTGCAAATCTATGGCTACACCTTC CATFATGPLQIYGYTF
15 - TRBD1 TRBJ2-7 TRBV18 TGTGCCAGCTCACCCCAGGGACAGAGCTCCTACGAGCAGTACTTC CASSPQGQSSYEQYF
15 - TRBD1 TRBJ1-5 TRBV23-1 TGCGCCAGCAGTCAACTCGGACAGGGGGAACTGCCCCAGCATTTT CASSQLGQGELPQHF
14 - TRBD2 TRBJ2-7 TRBV20-1 TGCAGTGCTGGTGATCCGGGACTACCTACGGTGCAGTACTTC CSAGDPGLPTVQYF
17 - TRBD2 TRBJ2-4 TRBV7-2 TGTGCCAGCAGCTTAAGGCGAGCGGGAGGGGACAAAAACATTCAGTACTTC CASSLRRAGGDKNIQYF
13 few - TRBJ1-2 TRBV6-2/TRBV6-3 TGTGCCAGCAGTTCCCCCGTGGCAGATGGCTACACCTTC CASSSPVADGYTF
13 - TRBD1 TRBJ1-2 TRBV2 TGTGCCAGCCGGGGGGACAGACTCTATGGCTACACCTTC CASRGDRLYGYTF
15 - - TRBJ2-2 TRBV2 TGTGCCAGCAGAGATAGGGATTTAAACACCGGGGAGCTGTTTTTT CASRDRDLNTGELFF
14 once - TRBJ1-2 TRBV11-2 TGTGCCAGCAGCTTATCCCGACAGTCCTATGGCTACACCTTC CASSLSRQSYGYTF
13 - - TRBJ1-1 TRBV29-1 TGCAGCGTTCTATTTGACCCGAACACTGAAGCTTTCTTT CSVLFDPNTEAFF
14 - - TRBJ2-1 TRBV20-1 TGCAGTGCCTCTCCTGGCGGCGGTTACAATGAGCAGTTCTTC CSASPGGGYNEQFF
12 - TRBD1 TRBJ1-3 TRBV30 TGTGCCTCACCGGGACAGCGAAACACCATATATTTT CASPGQRNTIYF
14 - - TRBJ2-1 TRBV5-6 TGTGCCAGCAGCTTGCCGGGATTGAACAATGAGCAGTTCTTC CASSLPGLNNEQFF
12 - - TRBJ2-7 TRBV6-5 TGTGCCAGCCACAGTTCTTCCTACGAGCAGTACTTC CASHSSSYEQYF
13 - TRBD1 TRBJ1-1 TRBV19 TGTGCCAGCTCGCAGGGGGCAGAGACTGAAGCTTTCTTT CASSQGAETEAFF
16 - TRBD2 TRBJ2-7 TRBV7-9 TGTGCCAGCAGCCCCCCGGGGGGGACGAACCCCTACGAGCAGTACTTC CASSPPGGTNPYEQYF
9 - - TRBJ2-4 TRBV20-1 TGCAGTGCTAGAGATATTCAGTACTTC CSARDIQYF
17 - TRBD1 TRBJ2-6 TRBV2 TGTGCCAGCAGGGCCGGGACAGCTCGCTCTGGGGCCAACGTCCTGACTTTC CASRAGTARSGANVLTF